Below, 31 T cell receptor beta chains from the same sample are listed, as sequenced in a study of blood T cell repertoires in COVID-19. Sequencing used immunoSEQ multiplex PCR; TCRdb keeps in-frame clones, though not all of them. This table has approximately 150,000 clones, approximately 80% appearing once. The sequencing input was peripheral blood. These receptors were taken from a man between 65 and 79 years old who had recovered from COVID-19.

The chain recombines TRBV7-2 with TRBJ2-7; 7 bases match TRBD2. The V gene end was trimmed by 2 bases and the J gene end by 3 bases; junction bases not matched to a gene: 16. This CDR3 spans 18 amino acids. Looked up from germline, CDR1 is SGHTA and CDR2 is FQGNSA. The CDR3 DNA follows: TGTGCCAGCAGCTTAATCGGGGTACCGCGCGGGAGTGTCTACGAGCAGTACTTC. Protein sequence: CASSLIGVPRGSVYEQYF. Together with reference TRBV7-2 and TRBJ2-7, the CDR3 gives the full variable domain: GAGVSQSPSNKVTEKGKDVELRCDPISGHTALYWYRQSLGQGLEFLIYFQGNSAPDKSGLPSDRFSAERTGGSVSTLTIQRTQQEDSAVYLCASSLIGVPRGSVYEQYFGPGTRLTVT.

The gene calls are TRBV20-1 and TRBJ1-1; D unclear. Trimming left V 3 bases short and J 4 bases short, with 12 bases between. The V gene's germline CDR1 is DFQATT and CDR2 SNEGSKA (reference sequence). The CDR3 is 13 residues long. The CDR3 spells CSASPRRGTEAFF. The DNA for the CDR3 is TGCAGTGCTAGTCCCCGGCGGGGCACTGAAGCTTTCTTT.

This clone was detected only once. The chain carries TRBV5-4 and TRBJ2-2, with D perhaps matching TRBD1 (5 bases). The CDR3 covers 16 residues. Germline lookup yields CDR1 SGHNT and CDR2 YYREEE (reference sequence). V lost 0 bases, J lost 0 bases, and 9 bases lay in between. The CDR3 loop reads CASSLAGAANTGELFF. The CDR3 coding sequence is TGTGCCAGCAGCTTGGCTGGGGCAGCGAACACCGGGGAGCTGTTTTTT.

The rearrangement uses TRBV10-1 and TRBJ2-5; D is ambiguous. This CDR3 has 14 amino acids. V lost 6 bases to trimming and J lost 5 bases, with 16 bases between them. The V gene's germline CDR1 is WNHNN and CDR2 SYGVQD (reference sequence). CDR3 loop: CASRRLHGNETQYF. Here the CDR3 DNA reads TGCGCCAGCAGAAGACTGCACGGTAACGAGACCCAGTACTTC.

This chain joins TRBV6-5 and TRBJ2-3, with D possibly TRBD1 on 5 matching bases. The germline CDR1 and CDR2 sequences are MNHEY and SVGAGI. There are 12 residues in the CDR3. The V end lost 2 bases, the J end lost 5 bases, and 5 bases lay between the germline ends. CDR3 sequence reads: CASSYQGDTQYF. DNA for the CDR3: TGTGCCAGCAGTTACCAGGGAGATACGCAGTATTTT.

The chain has TRBV13 and TRBJ2-5; 11 nucleotides agree with TRBD2. Trimming took 2 bases from V and 3 from J; bases not matched to a gene: 2. CDR3 size: 15 residues. In germline, CDR1 is PRHDT, CDR2 FYEKMQ (reference sequence). CDR3 region: CASSLILAGEETQYF. The CDR3 DNA reads TGTGCCAGCAGCTTAATACTAGCGGGAGAAGAGACCCAGTACTTC.

V is TRBV29-1 and J is TRBJ2-1; TRBD2 might be the D (6 bases). Looked up from germline, CDR1 is SQVTM and CDR2 is ANQGSEA. CDR3 length: 14 residues. Trimming cost V 7 bases and J 7 bases, with 20 bases left between them. The CDR3 sequence: CSGGDFSLRNEQFF. CDR3 nucleotides: TGCAGCGGGGGGGACTTTAGCTTACGGAATGAGCAGTTCTTC.

The rearrangement links TRBV6-6 to TRBJ2-7; the D gene is possibly TRBD1 (5 bases). Deletions cut 3 bases from V and 4 bases from J, with 10 bases between. This CDR3 region has 13 residues. Per the germline V gene, CDR1 is MNHNY and CDR2 is SVGAGI (reference sequence). The CDR3 is CASSYDSWYEQYF. The CDR3 nucleotides read TGTGCCAGCAGTTATGACAGTTGGTACGAGCAGTACTTC.

The CDR3 DNA follows: TGTGCCAACAGACTAGCGGAGGCAGATACGCAGTATTTT. Amino acid sequence: CANRLAEADTQYF. This chain uses TRBV2 with TRBJ2-3; 9 bases agree with TRBD2. The CDR3 has 13 residues. Germline V CDR1 and CDR2: SNHLY, FYNNEI. The V gene end was trimmed by 10 bases and the J gene end by 4 bases; junction bases not matched to a gene: 6.

This chain joins TRBV27 and TRBJ1-4, with 11 bases fitting TRBD1. The ends lost 5 bases at V and 7 bases at J; junction bases unmatched: 6. This CDR3 comprises 15 residues. Germline V CDR1 and CDR2: MNHEY, SMNVEV (reference sequence). The CDR3 here is CASSRWTGGPEKLFF. The CDR3 DNA sequence: TGTGCCAGCAGTAGATGGACAGGGGGCCCTGAAAAACTGTTTTTT.

The J gene is TRBJ2-5, the V gene TRBV12-3 or TRBV12-4; D uncertain. V gave up 2 bases and J gave up 4 bases, with 8 bases separating them. The CDR3 totals 13 residues. The CDR3 here is CASSLMSRETQYF. The CDR3 nucleotides read TGTGCCAGCAGTTTAATGTCTCGAGAGACCCAGTACTTC.

The rearrangement uses TRBV18 and TRBJ2-7, with 8 bases matching TRBD1. Germline values: CDR1 KGHSH, CDR2 LQKENI. With V trimmed by 6 bases and J by 7 bases, 11 bases remained unmatched. The CDR3 has 14 amino acids. This CDR3 reads CASSPRQGTGEQYF. For the CDR3, the DNA is TGTGCCAGCTCCCCGAGACAGGGGACGGGGGAGCAGTACTTC.

The V call is TRBV18, the J call TRBJ1-1, with no clear D. The CDR3 runs 13 residues. Germline loops: CDR1 KGHSH, CDR2 LQKENI. V gave up 2 bases and J gave up 3 bases, with 7 bases separating them. CDR3 region: CASSPKEDTEAFF. For the CDR3, the DNA is TGTGCCAGCTCACCAAAGGAGGACACTGAAGCTTTCTTT.

V is TRBV10-1 and J is TRBJ2-2; tentatively, D is TRBD1 (6 bases). V dropped 3 bases and J dropped 5 bases, with 7 bases sitting between them. Germline CDR1 reads WNHNN; CDR2 reads SYGVQD (reference sequence). The CDR3 loop spans 13 amino acids. The CDR3 DNA is TGCGCCAGCAGTGAAAGGGGGACCGGGGAGCTGTTTTTT. It encodes CASSERGTGELFF.

This rearrangement joins TRBV7-2 to TRBJ2-1, with 9 bases fitting TRBD1. The CDR3 extends over 15 amino acids. Looked up from germline, CDR1 is SGHTA and CDR2 is FQGNSA. J was trimmed by 3 bases and V by 5 bases; bases with no gene match: 5. The CDR3 region is CASSLGTGIYNEQFF. DNA of the CDR3: TGTGCCAGCAGCCTAGGGACAGGGATCTACAATGAGCAGTTCTTC.

V is TRBV5-1 and J is TRBJ2-3, with TRBD2 matching over 7 bases. V lost 0 bases, J lost 2 bases, and 6 bases stayed unmatched. Germline CDR1 is SGHRS and CDR2 is YFSETQ. There are 16 residues in the CDR3. Here the CDR3 DNA reads TGCGCCAGCAGCTTGGGCACTAGCGTTTTCACAGATACGCAGTATTTT. Translated: CASSLGTSVFTDTQYF.

The CDR3 DNA reads as TGTGCCAGCAGGGGACTAGCGGGAGTCGGCGGGGAGCTGTTTTTT. Translating it yields CASRGLAGVGGELFF. V gene TRBV6-4 combines with J gene TRBJ2-2; 14 nucleotides agree with TRBD2. CDR1 MRHNA and CDR2 SNTAGT come from the germline V gene. CDR3 length: 15 residues. The J segment lost 7 bases and the V segment lost 6 bases, leaving 4 bases of the junction unmatched.

This CDR3 is CASSLSAGASEQYF. CDR3 nucleotide sequence: TGTGCCAGCAGTTTATCCGCGGGAGCGTCCGAGCAGTACTTC. The chain links TRBV28 to TRBJ2-7; 7 bases are shared with TRBD2. CDR3 length equals 14 residues. Germline lookup yields CDR1 MDHEN and CDR2 SYDVKM. The trim removed 1 base at V and 6 bases at J, leaving 6 bases unmatched.

This chain connects TRBV10-3 to TRBJ2-7; D call uncertain. With 7 bases removed from V and 6 bases from J, the gap between germline ends came to 19 bases. Germline V gives CDR1 ENHRY, CDR2 SYGVKD. The CDR3 consists of 14 residues. CDR3 in amino acids: CAIKLPGSSREQYF. The CDR3, as DNA: TGTGCCATCAAACTTCCCGGGTCCAGTCGCGAGCAGTACTTC.

The rearrangement joins TRBV12-5 to TRBJ2-2, with a tentative D call TRBD2 (5 bases). The CDR3 extends over 14 amino acids. V was trimmed by 1 base and J by 6 bases, leaving 9 bases between them. From germline, CDR1 is LGHNT and CDR2 FRNRAP. The CDR3: CASGLEGAAGELFF. Written as DNA, the CDR3 is TGTGCTAGTGGTTTGGAGGGAGCCGCCGGGGAGCTGTTTTTT.

V gene TRBV10-3 combines with J gene TRBJ1-1; D uncertain. With 6 bases removed from V and 8 bases from J, the gap between germline ends came to 13 bases. The CDR3 has 12 amino acids. Germline V CDR1 and CDR2: ENHRY, SYGVKD. The DNA for the CDR3 is TGTGCCATCAGCCAAGGAGCCGGCGAAGCTTTCTTT. It encodes CAISQGAGEAFF.

This clone was seen more than once but under ten times. This sequence joins TRBV2 and TRBJ1-6, with TRBD1 matching 11 bases. With V trimmed by 5 bases and J by 10 bases, 4 bases remained unmatched. This CDR3 is 14 amino acids long. Per germline, CDR1 SNHLY and CDR2 FYNNEI. The CDR3 nucleotides are TGTGCCAGCAGTTCGGGACAGGGGGTCTCACCCCTCCACTTT. Protein sequence: CASSSGQGVSPLHF.

The chain combines TRBV7-9 with TRBJ1-2; tentatively, D is TRBD1 (5 bases). The V end was cut by 5 bases, the J end by 5 bases, with 21 bases between. The length of the CDR3 is 16 residues. CDR1 is SEHNR, CDR2 FQNEAQ, per germline (reference sequence). CDR3 sequence reads: CASSPMVSAGFYGYTF. The CDR3 nucleotides are TGTGCCAGCAGCCCCATGGTATCTGCAGGGTTTTATGGCTACACCTTC.

This rearrangement joins TRBV4-3 to TRBJ2-4; 8 nucleotides line up with TRBD2. The CDR3 contains 17 residues. Germline V gene sequence: CDR1 LGHNA, CDR2 YSLEER. Trimming took 4 bases from V and 0 from J; bases not matched to a gene: 8. This chain's CDR3 is CASSRWGAGGAKNIQYF. CDR3 bases: TGCGCCAGCAGCCGCTGGGGGGCGGGAGGAGCCAAAAACATTCAGTACTTC.

This rearrangement joins TRBV11-2 to TRBJ2-7, with 13 bases aligning to TRBD2. CDR1 and CDR2 (germline): SGHAT, FQNNGV. J was trimmed by 2 bases and V by 1 base; bases with no gene match: 5. This CDR3 contains 17 residues. DNA of the CDR3: TGTGCCAGCAGCTTAGCCTGGACTAGCGGGGGAGCCTACGAGCAGTACTTC. As protein: CASSLAWTSGGAYEQYF.

V is TRBV5-1 and J is TRBJ2-5; no clear D. The CDR3 runs to 14 residues. Germline V lookup: CDR1 SGHRS, CDR2 YFSETQ. V shed 0 bases and J shed 5 bases, with 11 bases lying between them. CDR3 protein: CASSLATPLETQYF. The CDR3 bases are TGCGCCAGCAGCTTGGCCACTCCGCTGGAGACCCAGTACTTC.

This chain links TRBV3-1 (or the pseudogene TRBV3-2) with TRBJ2-5; 9 bases agree with TRBD2. CDR3 length: 15 residues. In germline, CDR1 is LGHDT, CDR2 YNNKEL (reference sequence). After removal of 0 bases from V and 3 bases from J, the junction contained 2 bases not matched to a gene. The CDR3 here is CASSQELAGKETQYF. The CDR3 nucleotides read TGTGCCAGCAGCCAAGAGCTAGCGGGAAAAGAGACCCAGTACTTC.

The chain joins TRBV19 to TRBJ1-1; no firm D call. The CDR3 runs to 12 residues. With 5 bases removed from V and 7 bases from J, the gap between germline ends came to 11 bases. The germline CDR1 and CDR2 sequences are LNHDA and SQIVND (reference sequence). The CDR3 reads CASSLAGSEAFF. For the CDR3, the DNA is TGTGCCAGTAGTTTAGCCGGGAGTGAAGCTTTCTTT. Variable domain in full (rest from reference TRBV19 and TRBJ1-1): DGGITQSPKYLFRKEGQNVTLSCEQNLNHDAMYWYRQDPGQGLRLIYYSQIVNDFQKGDIAEGYSVSREKKESFPLTVTSAQKNPTAFYLCASSLAGSEAFFGQGTRLTVV.

The V call is TRBV6-5, the J call TRBJ2-6; 8 bases line up with TRBD1. There are 15 residues in the CDR3. CDR1 MNHEY and CDR2 SVGAGI come from the germline V gene. Unmatched junction bases numbered 1, after V lost 6 bases and J lost 0 bases. This chain's CDR3 is CASRGQASGANVLTF. The DNA of the CDR3 is TGTGCCAGCAGGGGACAGGCCTCTGGGGCCAACGTCCTGACTTTC.

The chain couples TRBV5-1 to TRBJ2-3; D might be TRBD1 (5 bases). Trimming left V 0 bases short and J 4 bases short, with 15 bases between. CDR1 and CDR2 (germline): SGHRS, YFSETQ. The CDR3 is made up of 16 amino acids. CDR3 in amino acids: CASSLGVQGNADTQYF. In nucleotides, the CDR3 is TGCGCCAGCAGCTTGGGCGTTCAGGGAAACGCAGATACGCAGTATTTT.

Remarks on this clone: At the DNA level, this CDR3 is encoded by other sequences in the same sample as well. V usage is TRBV5-6 and J usage is TRBJ2-1, with TRBD2 matching 8 bases. The CDR3 totals 16 residues. Germline V gene lookup returns CDR1 SGHDT and CDR2 YYEEEE. The trim removed 0 bases at V and 1 base at J, leaving 3 bases unmatched. DNA of the CDR3: TGTGCCAGCAGCTTGGGCTTAGCGGGATCCTACAATGAGCAGTTCTTC. Its protein product is CASSLGLAGSYNEQFF. The entire variable domain, with the rest obtained from reference TRBV5-6 and TRBJ2-1, is as follows: DAGVTQSPTHLIKTRGQQVTLRCSPKSGHDTVSWYQQALGQGPQFIFQYYEEEERQRGNFPDRFSGHQFPNYSSELNVNALLLGDSALYLCASSLGLAGSYNEQFFGPGTRLTVL.